A few counts support the clone carrying this TCR beta chain. Its antigen remains unidentified. Staff drew roughly 10 milliliters of peripheral blood from each donor. The use of a sample-barcoded 5' primer and a J-beta primer mix characterized a second PCR of about 6 to 12 cycles. TCRdb analysed the 5' RACE reads with MiXCR anew, one entry per CDR3 protein. The sample includes more than 750,000 distinct CDR3 sequences, around 29% of them seen just once. Germline CDR1 reads SGHTA; CDR2 reads FQGNSA. This CDR3 spans 13 amino acids. V was trimmed by 4 bases and J by 4 bases, leaving 10 bases between them. This sample is part of a study of blood T cells in healthy people across ages. Study-wide findings and caveats: Naive T cell percentage showed a strong correlation with TCR beta diversity. With unsorted PBMCs, a conclusive comparison of naive versus antigen-experienced cells was not possible.

The data also belong to a second study, concerning T cells of mothers and their children. That paper states: Donors were three healthy Caucasian mothers and their six children.

The chain employs TRBV7-2 and TRBJ1-2, with a tentative D call TRBD1 (6 bases). Sequenced material: blood. The receptor was derived from a woman in her thirties or forties in good health. The CDR3 region is CASSSQGFYGYTF. The CDR3 DNA is TGTGCCAGCAGCTCCCAGGGGTTCTATGGCTACACCTTC.